This paragraph reports one TCR beta chain. Its antigen is not identified. The data were obtained in a study of T cell responses to AZD1222 COVID-19 vaccine. The study's findings and limits: No repertoire was sampled before or during the peak T cell response, only after it. Clonal diversity may have been underestimated, and the donors were mostly white British, with more females than males. Baseline serology detected seropositivity in only six or seven AZD1222 recipients.

Only in-frame clones appear in the TCRdb table, and some are missing; sequencing was by immunoSEQ multiplex PCR. The table includes under 150,000 clones, approximately 88% detected once. Pooling was applied to second doses at about 4 or about 12 weeks. This CDR3 is 16 amino acids long. V was cut by 6 bases and J by 6 bases, with 24 bases left in between. Germline V lookup: CDR1 MDHEN, CDR2 SYDVKM. This chain uses TRBV28 with TRBJ2-7; either TRBD1 or TRBD2 may fit D (6 bases each). Sample: peripheral blood, taken 28 days after the second AZD1222 dose. This receptor was obtained from an adult who received the AZD1222 COVID-19 vaccine. CDR3 amino acids: CASSLPGAHVSGEQYF. CDR3 DNA sequence: TGTGCCAGCAGCCTCCCGGGGGCCCACGTATCCGGCGAGCAGTACTTC.